A selection of T cell receptor beta chains follows, all from one sample in a study of blood T cell repertoires in COVID-19. Repertoires were generated with immunoSEQ multiplex PCR, while TCRdb's copy carries only in-frame clones and drops some. The table lists 250,000 or so clones, about 88% of them singletons. The sequencing input was peripheral blood. The receptors were sampled from a woman in her thirties or forties who had recovered from COVID-19. Each CDR3 is given with its conserved first and last residue. D genes are given only for firm matches. Some rows mark clone size as missing; the rest say once, few, many or name a class of expanded clone.

abundance | j_gene | d_gene | v_gene | CDR3aa | CDR3nt
. | TRBJ2-3 | TRBD2 | TRBV6-5 | CASRTSGGADTQYF | TGTGCCAGCAGGACTAGCGGGGGGGCTGATACGCAGTATTTT
. | TRBJ2-5 | TRBD2 | TRBV28 | CASSQGERGVWWETQYF | TGTGCCAGCAGCCAGGGTGAGCGGGGGGTCTGGTGGGAGACCCAGTACTTC
. | TRBJ1-2 | . | TRBV4-3 | CASSQEGSYGYTF | TGCGCCAGCAGCCAAGAGGGCAGCTATGGCTACACCTTC
. | TRBJ2-3 | TRBD2 | TRBV6-4 | CASSVSGESTDTQYF | TGTGCCAGCAGTGTTAGCGGGGAAAGCACAGATACGCAGTATTTT
. | TRBJ2-5 | TRBD2 | TRBV27 | CASRRGGQETQYF | TGTGCCAGCAGACGCGGGGGGCAAGAGACCCAGTACTTC
. | TRBJ2-7 | . | TRBV27 | CASSPAGTTYEQYF | TGTGCCAGCAGTCCCGCCGGGACAACTTACGAGCAGTACTTC
. | TRBJ1-3 | . | TRBV7-9 | CASSLSGTTGNTIYF | TGTGCCAGCAGCCTCTCCGGGACAACTGGAAACACCATATATTTT
. | TRBJ2-3 | . | TRBV30 | CALEEGGTQYF | TGTGCCTTGGAGGAAGGTGGGACGCAGTATTTT
. | TRBJ1-4 | . | TRBV7-9 | CASSLARVAPEKLFF | TGTGCCAGCAGCTTAGCGAGGGTGGCCCCGGAAAAACTGTTTTTT
. | TRBJ2-3 | TRBD2 | TRBV4-1 | CASTGGGAWGGVADTQYF | TGCGCCAGCACTGGCGGGGGGGCCTGGGGCGGGGTCGCAGATACGCAGTATTTT
. | TRBJ1-2 | TRBD1 | TRBV5-1 | CASSTQGARDDGYTF | TGCGCCAGCAGCACCCAGGGGGCGCGAGATGATGGCTACACCTTC
. | TRBJ2-2 | . | TRBV18 | CATRRGVPNTGELFF | TGTGCCACCCGGCGAGGAGTCCCGAACACCGGGGAGCTGTTTTTT
. | TRBJ1-3 | . | TRBV12-3/TRBV12-4 | CASSSPRNTIYF | TGTGCCAGCAGTTCCCCACGGAACACCATATATTTT
. | TRBJ2-3 | TRBD1 | TRBV5-1 | CASSLDVRGKDTQYF | TGCGCCAGCAGCTTGGATGTCAGGGGGAAAGATACGCAGTATTTT
. | TRBJ1-1 | TRBD1 | TRBV19 | CASSIDRVWGEAFF | TGTGCCAGTAGTATCGACAGGGTGTGGGGTGAAGCTTTCTTT
. | TRBJ2-1 | . | TRBV7-2 | CASSPYRGNEQFF | TGTGCCAGCAGCCCCTATCGGGGAAATGAGCAGTTCTTC
. | TRBJ2-3 | TRBD1 | TRBV7-2 | CASSEQQGTDTQYF | TGTGCCAGCAGCGAACAACAGGGGACAGATACGCAGTATTTT
. | TRBJ1-5 | . | TRBV5-1 | CASSLSPEGPQHF | TGCGCCAGCAGCCTAAGTCCCGAGGGGCCCCAGCATTTT
. | TRBJ2-1 | . | TRBV4-1 | CASSHLLRNNEQFF | TGCGCCAGCAGCCATCTTTTGCGAAACAATGAGCAGTTCTTC
. | TRBJ1-2 | . | TRBV3-1/TRBV3-2 | CASSLRGGLDYGYTF | TGTGCCAGCAGCCTCCGCGGGGGGCTTGACTATGGCTACACCTTC
. | TRBJ2-7 | TRBD1 | TRBV19 | CASSKRTGGGEQYF | TGTGCCAGTAGTAAACGGACAGGGGGCGGGGAGCAGTACTTC
few | TRBJ2-7 | TRBD2 | TRBV28 | CASSLGRGGVYEQYF | TGTGCCAGCAGTTTAGGGAGGGGCGGGGTTTACGAGCAGTACTTC
. | TRBJ1-3 | . | TRBV5-1 | CASSLAGRADTIYF | TGCGCCAGCAGCTTGGCCGGCAGGGCGGACACCATATATTTT
. | TRBJ2-3 | TRBD1 | TRBV11-2 | CASRPTGGDTQYF | TGTGCCAGCAGGCCCACAGGGGGGGATACGCAGTATTTT
once | TRBJ1-2 | . | TRBV9 | CASSVGWGDNYGYTF | TGTGCCAGCAGCGTAGGTTGGGGGGATAACTATGGCTACACCTTC